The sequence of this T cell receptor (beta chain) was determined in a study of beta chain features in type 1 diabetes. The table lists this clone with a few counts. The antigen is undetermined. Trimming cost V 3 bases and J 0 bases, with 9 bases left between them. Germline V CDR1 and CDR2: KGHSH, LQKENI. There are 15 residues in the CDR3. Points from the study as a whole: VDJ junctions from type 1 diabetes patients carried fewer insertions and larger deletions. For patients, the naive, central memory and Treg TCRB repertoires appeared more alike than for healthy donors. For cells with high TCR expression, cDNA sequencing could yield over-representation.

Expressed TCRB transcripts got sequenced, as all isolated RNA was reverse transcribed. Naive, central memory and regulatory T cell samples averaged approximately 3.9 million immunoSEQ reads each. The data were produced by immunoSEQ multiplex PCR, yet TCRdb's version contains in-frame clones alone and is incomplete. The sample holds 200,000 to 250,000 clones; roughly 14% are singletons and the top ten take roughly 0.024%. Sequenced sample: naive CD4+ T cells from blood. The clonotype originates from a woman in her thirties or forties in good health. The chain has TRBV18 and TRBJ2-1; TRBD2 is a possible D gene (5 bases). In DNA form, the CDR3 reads TGTGCCAGCTCACCTTACACTAGCTCCTACAATGAGCAGTTCTTC. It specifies CASSPYTSSYNEQFF.